This T cell receptor beta chain emerged from a study of T cell repertoires in cytomegalovirus infection (dated by TCRdb to the late 2010s). Turning to the overall study: Donor HLA type was relevant to the analysis, as public TCR beta signatures indicated carriage of CMV infection together with the matching HLA type.

The germline V gene encodes CDR1 SEHNR and CDR2 FQNEAQ (reference sequence). The CDR3, from cysteine to phenylalanine, totals 13 residues. Left in the record is the CDR3 DNA by itself, 39 bases read in frame from the first base. V loses 2 bases, J loses 0 bases, and the germline ends lie 2 bases apart. The sequencer listed for this sample is Illumina HiSeq 1500. TCRdb reworked the public reads: Q25 trimming with fastp, MiXCR clone assembly, productive beta chains retained. Rows with a matching CDR3 protein are joined into one entry that keeps the most common DNA and genes. In this sample the table shows roughly 250,000 distinct CDR3 sequences, under 25% of which occur a single time. About 18% of the sample is taken by the ten largest. This clonotype has a count of ten or more. Its antigen remains unidentified. Base qualities were left out, and no much larger clone turns up one base away. Points the paper makes about the study in general: The ex vivo response was dominated by HLA-C-restricted CMV-specific TCR beta clonotypes, and the single most frequent clonotype in two of eight donors was supplied by these HLA-C-restricted clonotypes. Cumulative frequency of public TCR beta family members discriminated carriers of CMV infection plus the relevant HLA type in this cohort and an independent roughly 330-donor cohort.

The sequenced material came from CD8+ T cells from PBMCs. The chain uses TRBV7-9 and TRBJ1-5; no D segment can be confidently identified. This clonotype was sampled from a human donor in good health (CMV status not recorded). Some clones in this sample may be carry-over from other donors' samples. The CDR3 protein sequence reads: CASSLSSNQPQHF. At the DNA level, the sequence is TGTGCCAGCAGCTTATCTAGCAATCAGCCCCAGCATTTT.